This TCR beta chain is from a study of PD-1 blockade in classical Hodgkin lymphoma. Notes on the study in general: In newly diagnosed patients, baseline TCR diversity was reportedly below that of healthy donors. No one has yet defined what causes the repertoire differences, which may be disease activity or prior therapy.

This sample's time point: newly diagnosed, previously untreated cHL patient sample. Negative selection with magnetic separation was used to purify CD4+ T cells from thawed PBMCs. Comparators were PBMCs taken from newly diagnosed, untreated classical Hodgkin lymphoma. Germline V CDR1 and CDR2: SNHLY, FYNNEI. This CDR3 contains 13 residues. Trimming removed 3 bases at V and 3 bases at J, with 9 bases between. Measured with immunoSEQ multiplex PCR; TCRdb has only the in-frame clones, and not every one. The repertoire holds some 34,000 clones, with 80% to 90% as singletons. Remarks on this clone: The antigen remains unidentified.

The sequencing sample was made of CD4+ T cells from blood. This chain uses TRBV2 with TRBJ2-7, with a weak D call TRBD2 (5 bases). The sequence came from a human donor with classical Hodgkin lymphoma. The CDR3 DNA is TGTGCCAGCAGTGAGGGAGAGGTCTACGAGCAGTACTTC. It is translated as CASSEGEVYEQYF.